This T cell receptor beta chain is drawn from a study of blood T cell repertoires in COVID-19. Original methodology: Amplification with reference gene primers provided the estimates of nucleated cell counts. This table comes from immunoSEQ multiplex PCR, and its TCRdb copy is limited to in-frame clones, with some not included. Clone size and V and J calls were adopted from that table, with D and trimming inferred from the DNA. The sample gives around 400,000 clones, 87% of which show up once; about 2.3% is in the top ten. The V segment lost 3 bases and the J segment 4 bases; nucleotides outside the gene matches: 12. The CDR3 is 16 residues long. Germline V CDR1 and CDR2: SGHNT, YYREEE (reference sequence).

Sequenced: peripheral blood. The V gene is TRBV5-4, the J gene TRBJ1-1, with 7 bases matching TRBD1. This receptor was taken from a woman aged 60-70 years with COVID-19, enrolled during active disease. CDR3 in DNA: TGTGCCAGCAGCTCGACGCGACCCAGGGGGGTCACTGAAGCTTTCTTT. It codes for CASSSTRPRGVTEAFF.